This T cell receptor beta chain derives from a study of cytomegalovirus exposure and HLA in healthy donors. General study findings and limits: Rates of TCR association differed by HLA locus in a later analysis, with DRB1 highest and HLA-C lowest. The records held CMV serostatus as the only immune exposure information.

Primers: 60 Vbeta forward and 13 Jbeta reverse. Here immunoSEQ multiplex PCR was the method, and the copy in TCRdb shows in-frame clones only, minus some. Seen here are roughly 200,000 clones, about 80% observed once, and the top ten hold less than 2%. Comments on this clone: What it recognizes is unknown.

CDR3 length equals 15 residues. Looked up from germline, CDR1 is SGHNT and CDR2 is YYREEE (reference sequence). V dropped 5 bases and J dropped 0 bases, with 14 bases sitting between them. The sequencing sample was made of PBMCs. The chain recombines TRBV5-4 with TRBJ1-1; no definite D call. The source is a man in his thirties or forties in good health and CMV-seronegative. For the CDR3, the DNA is TGTGCCAGCAGTTCCTCCTCGCGCCTGAACACTGAAGCTTTCTTT. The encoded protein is CASSSSSRLNTEAFF. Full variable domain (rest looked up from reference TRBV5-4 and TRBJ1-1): ETGVTQSPTHLIKTRGQQVTLRCSSQSGHNTVSWYQQALGQGPQFIFQYYREEENGRGNFPPRFSGLQFPNYSSELNVNALELDDSALYLCASSSSSRLNTEAFFGQGTRLTVV.